Below are 14 T cell receptor beta chains sequenced from a single sample in a study of OX40 agonist ivuxolimab in advanced cancers. Clones were read by immunoSEQ multiplex PCR, and TCRdb kept only the in-frame ones, dropping some. Of 95,000 to 150,000 clones listed, 90% to 95% were seen once; the top ten hold around 0.15%. The source was CD4+ or CD8+ T cells sorted from blood, collected in a trial of the OX40 agonist ivuxolimab. The receptors originated from an adult with an advanced solid tumor such as melanoma, head and neck, liver or kidney cancer.

The gene calls are TRBV2 and TRBJ1-1; 7 nucleotides match TRBD1. With V trimmed by 2 bases and J by 2 bases, 11 bases remained unmatched. The CDR3 has 17 amino acids. The germline CDR1 and CDR2 sequences are SNHLY and FYNNEI. Written as DNA, the CDR3 is TGTGCCAGCAGTGAAAGGGGATATTGGACAGGTAACACTGAAGCTTTCTTT. Translation: CASSERGYWTGNTEAFF.

This chain links TRBV19 with TRBJ2-7; no reliable D call. The CDR3 covers 13 residues. The V end lost 6 bases, the J end lost 3 bases, and 12 bases lay between the germline ends. Germline V gene data show CDR1 as LNHDA and CDR2 as SQIVND (reference sequence). CDR3 in amino acids: CASSAGPRYEQYF. DNA of the CDR3: TGTGCCAGTAGCGCCGGGCCTCGCTACGAGCAGTACTTC.

The V gene is TRBV27, the J gene TRBJ2-3; 11 bases are shared with TRBD2. Germline CDR1 reads MNHEY; CDR2 reads SMNVEV (reference sequence). J gave up 2 bases and V 3 bases, and 7 bases lay outside the gene matches. CDR3 length equals 17 residues. DNA of the CDR3: TGTGCCAGCAGTTTCCGACTAGCGGGACCCACCACAGATACGCAGTATTTT. Its translation: CASSFRLAGPTTDTQYF.

This rearrangement joins TRBV19 to TRBJ2-2; D remains ambiguous. The CDR3 covers 15 residues. Trimming removed 7 bases at V and 4 bases at J, with 16 bases between. Germline CDR1 and CDR2: LNHDA and SQIVND (reference sequence). The DNA for the CDR3 is TGTGCCAGTATCGGCATAGGAAGAGGCACCGGGGAGCTGTTTTTT. Protein sequence: CASIGIGRGTGELFF. The full variable domain, in which reference TRBV19 and TRBJ2-2 provide the parts outside the CDR3, is DGGITQSPKYLFRKEGQNVTLSCEQNLNHDAMYWYRQDPGQGLRLIYYSQIVNDFQKGDIAEGYSVSREKKESFPLTVTSAQKNPTAFYLCASIGIGRGTGELFFGEGSRLTVL.

The chain employs TRBV15 and TRBJ1-1; D not resolved. Looked up from germline, CDR1 is LNHNV and CDR2 is YYDKDF (reference sequence). V lost 0 bases, J lost 5 bases, and 16 bases lay in between. CDR3 length: 16 amino acids. CDR3 coding DNA: TGTGCCACCAGCAGAGATTGGCCCACTCGGGGTACTGAAGCTTTCTTT. This sequence encodes CATSRDWPTRGTEAFF.

The chain carries TRBV6-5 and TRBJ2-5, with a weak D call TRBD1 (5 bases). V lost 0 bases, J lost 2 bases, and 7 bases lay in between. This CDR3 has 14 amino acids. Germline V gene lookup returns CDR1 MNHEY and CDR2 SVGAGI. As DNA, the CDR3 is TGTGCCAGCAGTTACTCGTCAGGGCAAGAGACCCAGTACTTC. Its protein is CASSYSSGQETQYF.

This clone turned up a few times. The genes are TRBV18 and TRBJ1-2, with D maybe TRBD1 (5 bases). Trimming cost V 2 bases and J 4 bases, with 8 bases left between them. Germline CDR1 KGHSH, CDR2 LQKENI. This CDR3 region has 13 residues. This chain's CDR3 is CASSPDSLYGYTF. In DNA form, the CDR3 reads TGTGCCAGCTCACCAGACAGCCTCTATGGCTACACCTTC.

The chain links TRBV7-2 to TRBJ2-5; possibly TRBD2 for D (6 bases). The germline V gene has CDR1 SGHTA and CDR2 FQGNSA. The CDR3 totals 15 residues. The ends were cut back, 5 bases at V and 0 bases at J, with 13 bases in the middle. CDR3 in amino acids: CASSPSRGNQETQYF. CDR3 nucleotides: TGTGCCAGCAGCCCGAGTCGGGGGAACCAAGAGACCCAGTACTTC. Together with reference TRBV7-2 and TRBJ2-5, the CDR3 gives the full variable domain: GAGVSQSPSNKVTEKGKDVELRCDPISGHTALYWYRQSLGQGLEFLIYFQGNSAPDKSGLPSDRFSAERTGGSVSTLTIQRTQQEDSAVYLCASSPSRGNQETQYFGPGTRLLVL.

The chain has TRBV4-1 and TRBJ1-5; 7 bases agree with TRBD1. V lost 0 bases, J lost 2 bases, and 4 bases stayed unmatched. Germline-derived CDR1 and CDR2 are MGHRA and YSYEKL. CDR3 length: 16 residues. CDR3 amino acids: CASSQDGTVGNQPQHF. The CDR3 DNA reads as TGCGCCAGCAGCCAAGACGGGACAGTGGGCAATCAGCCCCAGCATTTT.

This clone was observed a few times. The chain links TRBV28 to TRBJ1-1; TRBD1 matches 7 bases. V shed 5 bases, J shed 1 base, and the junction held 7 bases outside the gene matches. The CDR3 contains 15 residues. In germline, CDR1 is MDHEN, CDR2 SYDVKM. DNA of the CDR3: TGTGCCAGCAGTCCAGGGGGGACCTCGAACACTGAAGCTTTCTTT. The encoded protein is CASSPGGTSNTEAFF.

This sequence joins TRBV6-5 and TRBJ2-1, with D unresolved. CDR1 MNHEY and CDR2 SVGAGI come from the germline V gene. V dropped 4 bases and J dropped 3 bases, with 13 bases sitting between them. This CDR3 spans 15 amino acids. The DNA for the CDR3 is TGTGCCAGCAGTTCCCCAGGACGAAACTACAATGAGCAGTTCTTC. Translated: CASSSPGRNYNEQFF.

This chain joins TRBV7-9 and TRBJ2-5, with D perhaps matching TRBD2 (5 bases). The V and J ends lost 3 bases and 5 bases respectively, with 22 bases between them. The CDR3 totals 17 residues. The V gene's germline CDR1 is SEHNR and CDR2 FQNEAQ (reference sequence). CDR3 coding DNA: TGTGCCAGCAGCTTTTACTCCCGGGGTCCCCGTGGGGAGACCCAGTACTTC. This sequence encodes CASSFYSRGPRGETQYF.

The chain recombines TRBV9 with TRBJ1-2; D unresolved. The CDR3 runs 14 residues. In germline, CDR1 is SGDLS, CDR2 YYNGEE. Deletions cut 4 bases from V and 1 base from J, with 11 bases between. In DNA form, the CDR3 reads TGTGCCAGCAGCCAAGCAACAGTTAACTATGGCTACACCTTC. It encodes CASSQATVNYGYTF.

The chain has TRBV6-5 and TRBJ1-3; D gene ambiguous. V was shortened by 10 bases and J by 4 bases, with 11 bases between the two germline ends. Germline CDR1 and CDR2: MNHEY and SVGAGI. This CDR3 region has 12 residues. The CDR3 DNA is TGTGCCACCGGGTCTCACGGAAACACCATATATTTT. Translated: CATGSHGNTIYF.